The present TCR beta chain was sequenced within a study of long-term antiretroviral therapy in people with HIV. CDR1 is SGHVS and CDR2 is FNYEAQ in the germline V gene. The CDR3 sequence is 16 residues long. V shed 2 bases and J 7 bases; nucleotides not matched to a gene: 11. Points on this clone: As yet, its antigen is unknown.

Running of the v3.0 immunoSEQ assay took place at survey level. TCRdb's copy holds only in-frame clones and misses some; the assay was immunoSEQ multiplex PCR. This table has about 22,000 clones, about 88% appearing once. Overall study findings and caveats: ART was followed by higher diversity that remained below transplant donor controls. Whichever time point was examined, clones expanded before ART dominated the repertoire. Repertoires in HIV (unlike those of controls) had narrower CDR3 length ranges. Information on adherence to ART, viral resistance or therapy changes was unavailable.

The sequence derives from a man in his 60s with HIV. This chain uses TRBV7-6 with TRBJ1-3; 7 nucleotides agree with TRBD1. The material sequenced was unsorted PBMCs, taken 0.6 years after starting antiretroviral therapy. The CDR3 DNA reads TGTGCCAGCAGCTTAACTGGGGACAGTCGGAGGAACACCATATATTTT. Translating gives CASSLTGDSRRNTIYF.